This TCR beta chain was identified in a study of blood T cell repertoires in COVID-19. V lost 6 bases and J lost 3, with 8 bases in between. The CDR3 is 12 residues long. From germline, CDR1 is MNHEY and CDR2 SVGEGT. Only in-frame clones appear in the TCRdb table, and some are missing; sequencing was by immunoSEQ multiplex PCR. This sample carries about 320,000 clones, more than 70% of them seen once, and the ten largest clones take roughly 1.1%. Material: peripheral blood. The origin of this receptor is a woman aged 50 to 65 with acute or convalescent COVID-19. V is TRBV6-2 or TRBV6-3 and J is TRBJ2-5; no firm D call. This chain's CDR3 is CASSWPEETQYF. CDR3 in DNA: TGTGCCAGCAGCTGGCCCGAAGAGACCCAGTACTTC.